These T cell receptor beta chains were read from a single sample in a study of T-cell memory formation after mild COVID-19. From the 5' RACE reads, TCRdb called clonotypes with MiXCR, one entry per CDR3 protein. The table has 210,000 or so distinct CDR3 sequences, 27% seen once. The source material was PBMCs or a T cell subset sorted from them (not recorded which). These receptors were obtained from an adult woman who had mild COVID-19 (a few samples of this study predate the infection). Cell type and time point are not known. CDR3s include the opening cysteine and the closing phenylalanine or tryptophan. Each record gives: V gene, J gene, D gene, clone size, CDR3 DNA, CDR3 protein. D genes are given only for firm matches. Some rows mark clone size as missing; the rest say once, few, many or name a class of expanded clone.

v_call: TRBV20-1
j_call: TRBJ2-3
d_call: TRBD2
clone_size: NA
cdr3_nt: TGCAGTGCTAGAGATCCTAGCGGTCCCCACACAGATACGCAGTATTTT
cdr3_aa: CSARDPSGPHTDTQYF

v_call: TRBV7-3
j_call: TRBJ2-3
d_call: NA
clone_size: NA
cdr3_nt: TGTGCCAGCAGCTTAGGGGCAAGGGGTCAGGGGACAGATACGCAGTATTTT
cdr3_aa: CASSLGARGQGTDTQYF

v_call: TRBV15
j_call: TRBJ2-3
d_call: TRBD2
clone_size: few
cdr3_nt: TGTGCCACCAGCCCCGGGACTAGCGGCACAGATACGCAGTATTTT
cdr3_aa: CATSPGTSGTDTQYF

v_call: TRBV15
j_call: TRBJ2-4
d_call: TRBD2
clone_size: few
cdr3_nt: TGTGCCACCAGCTTCCAAGTCTCTAGCGGGGCGGGATTCGCCATTCAGTACTTC
cdr3_aa: CATSFQVSSGAGFAIQYF

v_call: TRBV6-6
j_call: TRBJ2-3
d_call: TRBD1
clone_size: few
cdr3_nt: TGTGCCAGCAGTTACTTACAGGGGGGCACAGATACGCAGTATTTT
cdr3_aa: CASSYLQGGTDTQYF

v_call: TRBV19
j_call: TRBJ1-5
d_call: NA
clone_size: NA
cdr3_nt: TGTGCCAGTAGTGACGGAGGGGCTGGATATCAGCCCCAGCATTTT
cdr3_aa: CASSDGGAGYQPQHF

v_call: TRBV5-1
j_call: TRBJ2-7
d_call: NA
clone_size: few
cdr3_nt: TGCGCCAGCAGCTTGAACAGCCTAGAGCAGTACTTC
cdr3_aa: CASSLNSLEQYF

v_call: TRBV20-1
j_call: TRBJ1-3
d_call: NA
clone_size: few
cdr3_nt: TGCAGTGCAGGGTTAGGAAACACCATATATTTT
cdr3_aa: CSAGLGNTIYF

v_call: TRBV7-9
j_call: TRBJ2-7
d_call: NA
clone_size: NA
cdr3_nt: TGTGCCAGCAGCTCGAGGACAGGGAGGGGCGAGCAGTACTTC
cdr3_aa: CASSSRTGRGEQYF

v_call: TRBV6-2/TRBV6-3
j_call: TRBJ2-3
d_call: NA
clone_size: few
cdr3_nt: TGTGCCAGCAGTTATCAGGGGGGTAGGACAGATACGCAGTATTTT
cdr3_aa: CASSYQGGRTDTQYF

v_call: TRBV23-1
j_call: TRBJ2-4
d_call: NA
clone_size: few
cdr3_nt: TGCGCCAGCAGTCAATCTCGCGTGCTTATTCGGGGAAGGGTAGCCAAAAACATTCAGTACTTC
cdr3_aa: CASSQSRVLIRGRVAKNIQYF

v_call: TRBV6-2/TRBV6-3
j_call: TRBJ2-1
d_call: NA
clone_size: few
cdr3_nt: TGTGCCAGCACCCAAGGAGGTGAGCAGTTCTTC
cdr3_aa: CASTQGGEQFF

v_call: TRBV7-9
j_call: TRBJ2-1
d_call: NA
clone_size: NA
cdr3_nt: TGTGCCAGCAGCCCTCCCCCCAGAGCCGAGCAGTTCTTC
cdr3_aa: CASSPPPRAEQFF

v_call: TRBV20-1
j_call: TRBJ2-3
d_call: TRBD2
clone_size: NA
cdr3_nt: TGCAGTGCTTCCGGACTAGCGGGGGTAGAGGCAGATACGCAGTATTTT
cdr3_aa: CSASGLAGVEADTQYF

v_call: TRBV15
j_call: TRBJ1-5
d_call: NA
clone_size: few
cdr3_nt: TGTGCCACCAGCACCGAAGGACAGAATAATCAGCCCCAGCATTTT
cdr3_aa: CATSTEGQNNQPQHF

v_call: TRBV7-2
j_call: TRBJ2-1
d_call: NA
clone_size: few
cdr3_nt: TGTGCCAGCAGCTTAGTCCCTCGGTCCAGGATCTACAATGAGCAGTTCTTC
cdr3_aa: CASSLVPRSRIYNEQFF

v_call: TRBV9
j_call: TRBJ2-1
d_call: NA
clone_size: NA
cdr3_nt: TGTGCCAGCAGCGTAAAGTGGGCGAACAATGAGCAGTTCTTC
cdr3_aa: CASSVKWANNEQFF

v_call: TRBV28
j_call: TRBJ1-3
d_call: NA
clone_size: few
cdr3_nt: TGTGCCAGCAGTGTCAGAGGAAACACCATATATTTT
cdr3_aa: CASSVRGNTIYF

v_call: TRBV30
j_call: TRBJ2-3
d_call: TRBD1
clone_size: few
cdr3_nt: TGTGCCTGGAGTCCAAGCAGGGGGTTTTCAAGTGTCACAGATACGCAGTATTTT
cdr3_aa: CAWSPSRGFSSVTDTQYF

v_call: TRBV4-2
j_call: TRBJ2-3
d_call: NA
clone_size: NA
cdr3_nt: TGCGCCAGCAGCCAAGATGGGGGCGCTAGCACAGATACGCAGTATTTT
cdr3_aa: CASSQDGGASTDTQYF

v_call: TRBV5-1
j_call: TRBJ2-3
d_call: NA
clone_size: few
cdr3_nt: TGCGCCAGCAGCCGCAACTCCGGACAGCTCACAGATACGCAGTATTTT
cdr3_aa: CASSRNSGQLTDTQYF

v_call: TRBV7-9
j_call: TRBJ1-5
d_call: NA
clone_size: many
cdr3_nt: TGTGCCAGCAGCTTAGCGCACGGAAATCAGCCCCAGCATTTT
cdr3_aa: CASSLAHGNQPQHF

v_call: TRBV7-9
j_call: TRBJ2-3
d_call: NA
clone_size: NA
cdr3_nt: TGTGCCAGCAGCTCCGACCGGTGGTATACGCAGTATTTT
cdr3_aa: CASSSDRWYTQYF

v_call: TRBV7-2
j_call: TRBJ1-1
d_call: NA
clone_size: few
cdr3_nt: TGTGCCAGCAGCTCTCAATCACAGGGCAGGACTGAAGCTTTCTTT
cdr3_aa: CASSSQSQGRTEAFF

v_call: TRBV9
j_call: TRBJ2-7
d_call: TRBD2
clone_size: once
cdr3_nt: TGTGCCAGCAGCGCCGGGACTAGCGGGAACTACGAGCAGTACTTC
cdr3_aa: CASSAGTSGNYEQYF

v_call: TRBV19
j_call: TRBJ1-1
d_call: NA
clone_size: NA
cdr3_nt: TGTGCCAGTAGTATAGACGGGGGGGTCACTGAAGCTTTCTTT
cdr3_aa: CASSIDGGVTEAFF

v_call: TRBV10-3
j_call: TRBJ2-7
d_call: NA
clone_size: NA
cdr3_nt: TGTGCCATCAGCATTATTAGCGGCAGCTCCTACGAGCAGTACTTC
cdr3_aa: CAISIISGSSYEQYF

v_call: TRBV7-8
j_call: TRBJ2-4
d_call: NA
clone_size: NA
cdr3_nt: TGTGCCAGCAGCGTAGACCCCGCTGGGTACATTCAGTACTTC
cdr3_aa: CASSVDPAGYIQYF

v_call: TRBV7-6
j_call: TRBJ2-1
d_call: TRBD2
clone_size: few
cdr3_nt: TGTGCCAGCAGCCAGACTAGCGGGAGAACGGATGAGCAGTTCTTC
cdr3_aa: CASSQTSGRTDEQFF

v_call: TRBV12-3/TRBV12-4
j_call: TRBJ2-7
d_call: NA
clone_size: NA
cdr3_nt: TGTGCCAGCAGTTTGGGGACGGACGAGCAGTACTTC
cdr3_aa: CASSLGTDEQYF

v_call: TRBV7-3
j_call: TRBJ2-1
d_call: TRBD2
clone_size: NA
cdr3_nt: TGTGCCAGCAGCTTAGGGGGAGCGGGGATGCAGCTCCATGAGCAGTTCTTC
cdr3_aa: CASSLGGAGMQLHEQFF

v_call: TRBV5-1
j_call: TRBJ2-3
d_call: NA
clone_size: few
cdr3_nt: TGCGCCAGCAGCCACGGACAGAGCACAGATACGCAGTATTTT
cdr3_aa: CASSHGQSTDTQYF

v_call: TRBV4-2
j_call: TRBJ1-2
d_call: NA
clone_size: NA
cdr3_nt: TGTGCCAGCAGCCAAGATCTGAGTTATGGCTACACCTTC
cdr3_aa: CASSQDLSYGYTF

v_call: TRBV10-3
j_call: TRBJ2-5
d_call: TRBD1
clone_size: few
cdr3_nt: TGTGCCATCAGTGAGTCGACAGGGGGGAAGACCCAGTACTTC
cdr3_aa: CAISESTGGKTQYF

v_call: TRBV9
j_call: TRBJ1-3
d_call: NA
clone_size: NA
cdr3_nt: TGTGCCAGCAGCGTAGATCGAACTGGAAACACCATATATTTT
cdr3_aa: CASSVDRTGNTIYF

v_call: TRBV30
j_call: TRBJ2-3
d_call: NA
clone_size: NA
cdr3_nt: TGTGCCTGGAGTGTGATAGCGCGGGGAGAAGATACGCAGTATTTT
cdr3_aa: CAWSVIARGEDTQYF

v_call: TRBV27
j_call: TRBJ2-2
d_call: NA
clone_size: few
cdr3_nt: TGTGCCAGCAGTTTATTCGGGGGGCATGGCACCGGGGAGCTGTTTTTT
cdr3_aa: CASSLFGGHGTGELFF

v_call: TRBV24-1
j_call: TRBJ2-1
d_call: NA
clone_size: many
cdr3_nt: TGTGCCACCAGTGATTTAGGGGGGGTCTACAATGAGCAGTTCTTC
cdr3_aa: CATSDLGGVYNEQFF

v_call: TRBV5-4
j_call: TRBJ1-2
d_call: NA
clone_size: NA
cdr3_nt: TGTGCCAGCAGCTTGCTAACCGGCTATGGCTACACCTTC
cdr3_aa: CASSLLTGYGYTF

v_call: TRBV12-3/TRBV12-4
j_call: TRBJ1-2
d_call: NA
clone_size: NA
cdr3_nt: TGTGCCAGCAGTTTCATCTCGGGTGAAGGGAACTATGGCTACACCTTC
cdr3_aa: CASSFISGEGNYGYTF

v_call: TRBV2
j_call: TRBJ1-6
d_call: NA
clone_size: few
cdr3_nt: TGTGCCAGCAGAGAAGGGGGGGTAAATTCACCCCTCCACTTT
cdr3_aa: CASREGGVNSPLHF

v_call: TRBV24-1
j_call: TRBJ1-2
d_call: NA
clone_size: few
cdr3_nt: TGTGCCACCAGTGATCACATAAGCTATGGCTACACCTTC
cdr3_aa: CATSDHISYGYTF

v_call: TRBV15
j_call: TRBJ2-3
d_call: NA
clone_size: once
cdr3_nt: TGTGCCACCAGCAGAGGAGCCCCCGGATCAGATACGCAGTATTTT
cdr3_aa: CATSRGAPGSDTQYF

v_call: TRBV7-6
j_call: TRBJ2-1
d_call: TRBD2
clone_size: few
cdr3_nt: TGTGCCAGCAGCTCGGGGACTAGCGGGAGGTACAATGAGCAGTTCTTC
cdr3_aa: CASSSGTSGRYNEQFF

v_call: TRBV11-2
j_call: TRBJ2-1
d_call: TRBD1
clone_size: NA
cdr3_nt: TGTGCCAGCAGCTTACTCAGACAGGGTTGGAATGAGCAGTTCTTC
cdr3_aa: CASSLLRQGWNEQFF

v_call: TRBV7-2
j_call: TRBJ2-1
d_call: NA
clone_size: few
cdr3_nt: TGTGCCAGCAGCTCCGTAGCGGATGAGCAGTTCTTC
cdr3_aa: CASSSVADEQFF

v_call: TRBV18
j_call: TRBJ1-2
d_call: NA
clone_size: few
cdr3_nt: TGTGCCAGCTCAGCCACAGGGAGTAAGGACTATGGCTACACCTTC
cdr3_aa: CASSATGSKDYGYTF

v_call: TRBV12-3/TRBV12-4
j_call: TRBJ2-7
d_call: TRBD1
clone_size: few
cdr3_nt: TGTGCCAGCAGTTTGGGACAGGGGTATCTCACCTACGAGCAGTACTTC
cdr3_aa: CASSLGQGYLTYEQYF

v_call: TRBV6-6
j_call: TRBJ2-5
d_call: TRBD1
clone_size: NA
cdr3_nt: TGTGCCAGCAGTTGGGACAGGCGAGAGACCCAGTACTTC
cdr3_aa: CASSWDRRETQYF

v_call: TRBV5-6
j_call: TRBJ1-1
d_call: NA
clone_size: few
cdr3_nt: TGTGCCAGCAGCTCGGTTGCGAACACTGAAGCTTTCTTT
cdr3_aa: CASSSVANTEAFF

v_call: TRBV7-8
j_call: TRBJ2-1
d_call: NA
clone_size: NA
cdr3_nt: TGTGCCAGCAGCTTATGGGGGGAGTCCTACAATGAGCAGTTCTTC
cdr3_aa: CASSLWGESYNEQFF